This T cell receptor beta chain comes out of a study of CD8+ T cells in alopecia areata. Study-level background: The investigators scored severity in treated patients by the percentage of affected scalp area.

V shed 0 bases and J 3 bases; nucleotides not matched to a gene: 2. Germline CDR1 SQVTM, CDR2 ANQGSEA. The CDR3 contains 14 residues. Treatment described: oral pan-JAK inhibitor, 5-10 mg twice daily. TCR sequencing used cDNA made by reverse transcription of extracted RNA. Profiling relied on immunoSEQ multiplex PCR, and the TCRdb table lists in-frame clones only, not all of them. Here the sample spans 120,000 to 150,000 clones, around 86% being singletons. The chain carries TRBV29-1 and TRBJ2-1; 7 positions match TRBD1. Source: CD8+ T cells sorted from blood, taken at week 4, from a patient treated with tofacitinib. The receptor's source is a human donor with alopecia areata. CDR3 DNA sequence: TGCAGCGTTGAAGAGGGACAGTACTACAATGAGCAGTTCTTC. Its translation is CSVEEGQYYNEQFF.